This TCR beta chain was recorded in a study of blood T cells in healthy people across ages. General observations from the study: The recorded TCR beta diversity per million T cells decreased in a roughly linear manner with age. Naive CD4+ cell counts and diversity both ran higher in long-lived than in aged donors.

A J-beta primer mix and a sample-barcoded 5' primer were used in a second PCR of about 7 to 12 cycles. Each of the cDNA molecules was tagged by a template-switch adaptor with 12 random nucleotides. Each CDR3 protein gets one entry after TCRdb re-called the 5' RACE reads with MiXCR. Of 600,000 or so distinct CDR3 sequences listed, about 30% were seen once; the top ten hold 15% to 19%. The junction had 9 bases not matched to a gene; V was cut back by 5 bases and J by 2 bases. The CDR3 extends over 17 amino acids. This clonotype has a count of ten or more. Its cognate antigen is unknown. Material for sequencing was blood. This sequence was found in an elderly woman in good health. The chain carries TRBV12-3 or TRBV12-4 and TRBJ2-1, with 10 bases aligning to TRBD2. This CDR3 is CASSAQASGGPYNEQFF. Here the CDR3 DNA reads TGTGCCAGCAGTGCCCAGGCTAGCGGGGGACCCTACAATGAGCAGTTCTTC.